The subject of this entry is one TCR beta chain. Antigen specificity is unknown. This entry belongs to a study of CD8+ T cells in alopecia areata. Study in general: Twice a day, 5 to 10 mg of oral tofacitinib was administered to treated patients. Tofacitinib administration persisted for 6 to 18 months, succeeded by 6 months off drug.

It was cDNA, reverse transcribed from extracted RNA, that served as the sequencing template. Assay used: immunoSEQ multiplex PCR; TCRdb lists only in-frame clones, some missing. Of more than 11,000 clones listed, under 60% are singletons. The investigators collected lesional scalp punch biopsies and peripheral blood from alopecia areata patients. Findings of the study overall: Compared with normal scalp, lesional scalp had higher clonality and more expanded CD8+ clones. Compared with mice, patients displayed less clear TCR sharing, possibly for HLA-related reasons.

This TCR came from a human donor with alopecia areata. The specimen was skin, collected at week 0.

The CDR3 bases are TGTGCCTGGAGTGTACGGAGCAGACTGAACACTGAAGCTTTCTTT. Translating gives CAWSVRSRLNTEAFF. V is TRBV30 and J is TRBJ1-1; D is undetermined. The V end lost 0 bases, the J end lost 0 bases, and 11 bases lay between the germline ends. The CDR3 extends over 15 amino acids. Germline values: CDR1 GTSNPN, CDR2 SVGIG (reference sequence).